A selection of T cell receptor beta chains follows, all from one sample in a study of T cell repertoires in cytomegalovirus infection. Their antigens remain unidentified. TCRdb processed the reads anew with MiXCR; each CDR3 protein has one entry. The sample carries some 940,000 distinct CDR3 sequences, less than 35% recorded once. The sequencing here drew on cultured CD8+ T cells from PBMCs, taken from culture after CMV antigen stimulation. Source of these receptors: a human donor in good health (CMV status not recorded). Some clones in this sample may be carry-over from other donors' samples. Both conserved end residues are part of each CDR3. The order of the fields is D gene, J gene, clone size, V gene, CDR3 length, CDR3 protein, CDR3 DNA. The D gene is left open where the match is weak. Clone size is given for some rows only: seen once, a few or many times, or a class if the clone is expanded.

>.|TRBJ1-1|few|TRBV7-9|16
CASSLNQNPMNTEAFF
TGTGCCAGCAGCTTAAACCAGAATCCCATGAACACTGAAGCTTTCTTT
>.|TRBJ2-2|few|TRBV6-6|16
CASSYKAGPNTGELFF
TGTGCCAGCAGTTACAAGGCAGGGCCGAACACCGGGGAGCTGTTTTTT
>.|TRBJ2-1|.|TRBV14|16
CASSRESGGVGNEQFF
TGTGCCAGCAGCCGGGAGAGTGGGGGAGTGGGCAATGAGCAGTTCTTC
>TRBD1|TRBJ1-5|once|TRBV27|16
CANRIQGARGNQPQHF
TGTGCCAACAGGATCCAGGGGGCGCGTGGCAATCAGCCCCAGCATTTT
>TRBD2|TRBJ2-1|.|TRBV4-3|16
CASSPSGEGFYNEQFF
TGCGCCAGCAGCCCCAGCGGGGAAGGTTTTTACAATGAGCAGTTCTTC
>.|TRBJ2-5|many|TRBV12-3/TRBV12-4|12
CASSLYQETQYF
TGTGCCAGCAGTCTGTACCAAGAGACCCAGTACTTC
>.|TRBJ2-5|.|TRBV19|13
CASRVRGQETQYF
TGTGCCAGTAGGGTAAGGGGACAAGAGACCCAGTACTTC
>TRBD2|TRBJ2-2|.|TRBV27|16
CASSLFGTSGTGELFF
TGTGCCAGCAGTTTATTCGGGACTAGCGGGACCGGGGAGCTGTTTTTT
>.|TRBJ2-3|many|TRBV7-6|15
CASSLGGERTDTQYF
TGTGCCAGCAGCTTAGGGGGGGAACGCACAGATACGCAGTATTTT
>.|TRBJ2-1|.|TRBV28|14
CASSGGRTYNEQFF
TGTGCCAGCAGCGGGGGGCGTACCTACAATGAGCAGTTCTTC
>.|TRBJ2-2|few|TRBV6-5|15
CASSYWGEGGGELFF
TGTGCCAGCAGTTACTGGGGCGAGGGAGGTGGGGAGCTGTTTTTT
>.|TRBJ2-5|.|TRBV19|13
CASRGLTQETQYF
TGTGCCAGTAGAGGACTTACCCAAGAGACCCAGTACTTC
>.|TRBJ2-2|.|TRBV6-6|15
CASRDGVFNTGELFF
TGTGCCAGCAGGGACGGGGTCTTCAACACCGGGGAGCTGTTTTTT
>.|TRBJ1-2|many|TRBV7-8|13
CASSPGARSGYTF
TGTGCCAGCAGCCCGGGGGCGCGATCTGGCTACACCTTC
>.|TRBJ2-7|.|TRBV12-3/TRBV12-4|13
CASSPPFGYEQYF
TGTGCCAGCAGTCCTCCGTTTGGGTACGAGCAGTACTTC
>.|TRBJ1-1|.|TRBV4-1|13
CASSQDPNTEAFF
TGCGCCAGCAGCCAAGATCCGAACACTGAAGCTTTCTTT
>TRBD1|TRBJ2-5|.|TRBV7-2|15
CASSFGTGPQETQYF
TGTGCCAGCAGCTTCGGGACAGGGCCCCAAGAGACCCAGTACTTC
>.|TRBJ2-3|few|TRBV4-1|16
CASSQGRGRRTDTQYF
TGCGCCAGCAGCCAAGGGAGGGGGCGCCGCACAGATACGCAGTATTTT
>.|TRBJ1-2|few|TRBV7-6|16
CASSPSERSMNYGYTF
TGTGCCAGCAGCCCCTCAGAGAGATCCATGAACTATGGCTACACCTTC
>.|TRBJ2-2|.|TRBV6-2/TRBV6-3|13
CATTAFNTGELFF
TGTGCAACGACCGCATTCAACACCGGGGAGCTGTTTTTT
>.|TRBJ2-1|few|TRBV6-5|16
CASSYSASGSYNEQFF
TGTGCCAGCAGTTACTCCGCCTCAGGCTCCTACAATGAGCAGTTCTTC
>.|TRBJ1-1|few|TRBV19|14
CASSTGPEGTEAFF
TGTGCCAGTAGTACAGGACCAGAGGGGACTGAAGCTTTCTTT
>.|TRBJ2-1|once|TRBV6-6|15
CASRFRVLGDDEQFF
TGTGCCAGCAGATTCAGGGTTCTCGGGGACGATGAGCAGTTCTTC
>.|TRBJ1-2|few|TRBV5-4|15
CASSLVGAANYGYTF
TGTGCCAGCAGCTTGGTGGGGGCGGCTAACTATGGCTACACCTTC
>.|TRBJ2-5|.|TRBV6-5|15
CASGRFLSVQETQYF
TGTGCCAGCGGCCGGTTTTTATCAGTACAAGAGACCCAGTACTTC
>.|TRBJ2-2|.|TRBV6-5|15
CASRRDFTNTGELFF
TGTGCCAGCAGACGGGATTTCACAAACACCGGGGAGCTGTTTTTT
>.|TRBJ2-1|few|TRBV6-1|17
CASSEAYWDTGNNEQFF
TGTGCCAGCAGTGAAGCATATTGGGACACCGGGAACAATGAGCAGTTCTTC
>.|TRBJ1-1|.|TRBV5-4|16
CASSSPGGGENTEAFF
TGTGCCAGCAGCTCCCCCGGAGGGGGAGAGAACACTGAAGCTTTCTTT
>.|TRBJ2-7|.|TRBV4-2|16
CASSQVPRGADYEQYF
TGTGCCAGCAGCCAAGTCCCGAGAGGGGCAGACTACGAGCAGTACTTC
>.|TRBJ1-2|few|TRBV6-1|15
CASSETGAANYGYTF
TGTGCCAGCAGTGAAACGGGAGCGGCTAACTATGGCTACACCTTC
>.|TRBJ2-3|many|TRBV27|13
CASSWGGTDTQYF
TGTGCCAGCAGTTGGGGCGGCACAGATACGCAGTATTTT
>.|TRBJ1-4|few|TRBV12-3/TRBV12-4|15
CASSYYRAANEKLFF
TGTGCCAGCAGTTACTACAGGGCGGCTAATGAAAAACTGTTTTTT
>TRBD1|TRBJ2-2|few|TRBV7-9|17
CASSYSYQGVSTGELFF
TGTGCCAGCAGCTATAGTTACCAGGGGGTGAGCACCGGGGAGCTGTTTTTT
>.|TRBJ1-5|.|TRBV10-2|17
CASSGFRGLGSNQPQHF
TGCGCCAGCAGTGGATTCCGGGGTCTGGGAAGCAATCAGCCCCAGCATTTT
>.|TRBJ1-1|many|TRBV7-9|11
CASSGATEAFF
TGTGCCAGCAGCGGGGCCACTGAAGCTTTCTTT
>TRBD1|TRBJ2-7|.|TRBV10-3|17
CAISESEDRGRGYEQYF
TGTGCCATCAGTGAGTCCGAGGACAGGGGGCGCGGATACGAGCAGTACTTC
>.|TRBJ1-5|.|TRBV19|13
CATGERSNQPQHF
TGTGCCACAGGGGAGAGGAGCAATCAGCCCCAGCATTTT
>.|TRBJ1-2|.|TRBV11-1|14
CASSLVAASRGYTF
TGTGCCAGCAGCTTAGTTGCGGCGTCTAGGGGCTACACCTTC
>.|TRBJ1-1|many|TRBV5-1|13
CASSLQGYTEAFF
TGTGCCAGCAGCTTGCAGGGGTACACTGAAGCTTTCTTT
>.|TRBJ1-2|.|TRBV7-9|16
CASSSPRTRVGYGYTF
TGTGCCAGCAGCTCGCCGAGGACACGGGTCGGGTATGGCTACACCTTC
>.|TRBJ1-4|many|TRBV7-8|15
CASSTNIATNEKLFF
TGTGCCAGCAGCACCAACATAGCAACTAATGAAAAACTGTTTTTT
>TRBD2|TRBJ2-1|.|TRBV15|16
CATSRAGGGAGNEQFF
TGTGCCACCAGCAGAGCTGGCGGGGGGGCCGGCAATGAGCAGTTCTTC
>TRBD1|TRBJ2-1|few|TRBV27|17
CAKNTKRDRGQEDEQFF
TGTGCCAAGAACACGAAACGGGACAGGGGGCAGGAGGATGAGCAGTTCTTC
>.|TRBJ2-1|.|TRBV11-2|15
CVSSRFPGLVLEQFF
TGTGTCAGCAGCCGGTTCCCAGGGTTAGTTCTTGAGCAGTTCTTC
>TRBD1|TRBJ1-6|many|TRBV12-3/TRBV12-4|20
CASSFNPTGGISSYNSPLHF
TGTGCCAGCAGTTTCAACCCGACAGGGGGTATAAGCTCCTATAATTCACCCCTCCACTTT
>.|TRBJ2-3|many|TRBV7-8|16
CASSLAERESTDTQYF
TGTGCCAGCAGCTTAGCGGAAAGGGAAAGCACAGATACGCAGTATTTT
>.|TRBJ1-6|.|TRBV6-5|15
CASTYSGSANSPLHF
TGTGCCAGCACCTACTCGGGGAGCGCAAATTCACCCCTCCACTTT
>.|TRBJ1-4|many|TRBV7-8|18
CASSLSDTPRATNEKLFF
TGTGCCAGCAGCTTAAGCGACACACCTAGGGCAACTAATGAAAAACTGTTTTTT
>TRBD2|TRBJ2-7|.|TRBV7-8|14
CASSFGLAEYKHYF
TGTGCCAGCAGCTTTGGCCTAGCGGAATACAAGCATTACTTC
>TRBD1|TRBJ2-5|many|TRBV7-8|15
CASSPGQAYQETQYF
TGTGCCAGCAGCCCCGGACAGGCCTACCAAGAGACCCAGTACTTC
>.|TRBJ1-3|.|TRBV12-3/TRBV12-4|15
CASSLTPSSGNTIYF
TGTGCCAGCAGCTTGACCCCGTCGTCGGGAAACACCATATATTTT
>.|TRBJ1-2|few|TRBV2|16
CASSELSVGRRNGYTF
TGTGCCAGCAGTGAACTCTCCGTCGGCAGGAGGAATGGCTACACCTTC
>.|TRBJ1-1|many|TRBV7-2|11
CASSQYTEAFF
TGTGCCAGCAGCCAGTACACTGAAGCTTTCTTT
>.|TRBJ1-1|.|TRBV20-1|14
CSAFDGADYTEAFF
TGCAGTGCTTTCGACGGAGCCGATTACACTGAAGCTTTCTTT
>.|TRBJ2-3|many|TRBV7-9|17
CASNQPPAGRVKDTQYF
TGTGCCAGCAACCAACCCCCCGCTGGACGCGTTAAAGATACGCAGTATTTT
>.|TRBJ2-5|.|TRBV7-6|13
CASSLAQGETQYF
TGTGCCAGCAGCTTAGCGCAAGGAGAGACCCAGTACTTC
>.|TRBJ1-1|.|TRBV7-9|14
CASTKVHGSTEAFF
TGTGCCAGCACCAAAGTACATGGGAGCACTGAAGCTTTCTTT
>.|TRBJ2-2|.|TRBV5-4|16
CASSLDRQRDTGELFF
TGTGCCAGCAGCTTGGACAGACAACGTGACACCGGGGAGCTGTTTTTT
>.|TRBJ2-2|few|TRBV7-6|15
CASSLLGGPTGELFF
TGTGCCAGCAGCTTACTCGGGGGGCCGACCGGGGAGCTGTTTTTT